What follows are 17 T cell receptor beta chains derived from one specimen sequenced in a study of Ad26.COV2.S vaccination and SARS-CoV-2 variants. Treatment specified: roughly 19 received Ad26.COV2.S at low or high dose, single or two shots; 5 received placebo; per-sample allocation not given. On day 63 after the first injection, vaccine and placebo recipients gave samples. Measured with immunoSEQ multiplex PCR; TCRdb has only the in-frame clones, and not every one. Here the sample spans about 480,000 clones, 70% to 90% being singletons. Sequencing was performed on peripheral blood, taken in a trial of Ad26.COV2.S vaccine versus placebo. All receptors come from a person aged 18-60 years who received the Ad26.COV2.S COVID-19 vaccine or a placebo.

This CDR3 is CASRNDRGNQPQHF. As DNA, the CDR3 is TGCGCCAGCAGGAATGACAGGGGCAATCAGCCCCAGCATTTT. V is TRBV10-2 and J is TRBJ1-5, with 7 bases aligning to TRBD1. The J segment lost 2 bases and the V segment lost 6 bases, leaving 4 bases of the junction unmatched. The CDR3 spans 14 residues. CDR1 WSHSY and CDR2 SAAADI come from the germline V gene.

The CDR3 sequence is CASSKVRDRDSYEQYF. CDR3 nucleotide sequence: TGTGCCAGCAGCAAAGTAAGAGACAGGGATTCCTACGAGCAGTACTTC. V gene TRBV21-1 combines with J gene TRBJ2-7; TRBD1 reflects the table's D call only, with no check against the DNA. TRBV21-1 has pseudogene status. This CDR3 is built from 16 residues.

This rearrangement joins TRBV7-2 to TRBJ1-2, with a possible D match to TRBD1 (5 bases). The CDR3 sequence is 18 residues long. Germline CDR1 and CDR2: SGHTA and FQGNSA. The germline V and J ends were trimmed by 2 bases and 0 bases, with 19 bases remaining between them. The CDR3 DNA follows: TGTGCCAGCAGCTTATACCCCACCAACAGGCGTGCTAACTATGGCTACACCTTC. Its protein is CASSLYPTNRRANYGYTF.

This chain joins TRBV29-1 and TRBJ1-1; tentatively, D is TRBD1 (5 bases). The CDR3 is 13 residues long. Trimming took 6 bases from V and 4 from J, leaving 15 bases between them. Germline CDR1 and CDR2: SQVTM and ANQGSEA. The CDR3 sequence: CSVRRGLGTEAFF. CDR3 sequence (DNA): TGCAGCGTCCGACGGGGGTTGGGCACTGAAGCTTTCTTT.

The V and J genes are TRBV5-6 and TRBJ1-2, with TRBD1 matching over 10 bases. This CDR3 is 16 amino acids long. In germline, CDR1 is SGHDT, CDR2 YYEEEE. With V trimmed by 1 base and J by 2 bases, 5 bases remained unmatched. CDR3 region: CASSLPGTGVNYGYTF. In nucleotides, the CDR3 is TGTGCCAGCAGCTTGCCCGGGACAGGGGTAAACTATGGCTACACCTTC.

This rearrangement joins TRBV6-6 to TRBJ1-1, with unresolved D. Germline V CDR1 and CDR2: MNHNY, SVGAGI (reference sequence). Trimming took off 6 bases at V and 1 base at J, with 15 bases between the two ends. This CDR3 region has 15 residues. Written as DNA, the CDR3 is TGTGCCAGCAGGAGCCCGGCCCGTCGGAACACTGAAGCTTTCTTT. Translation: CASRSPARRNTEAFF.

The sample holds one count of this clone. This sequence joins TRBV28 and TRBJ2-7; D uncertain. The CDR3 extends over 13 amino acids. V dropped 4 bases and J dropped 1 base, with 8 bases sitting between them. CDR1 is MDHEN, CDR2 SYDVKM, per germline. The CDR3 sequence: CASSYPSSYEQYF. As DNA, the CDR3 is TGTGCCAGCAGTTACCCATCGTCCTACGAGCAGTACTTC.

The rearrangement links TRBV9 to TRBJ2-2; either TRBD1 or TRBD2 may fit D (5 bases each). Trimming shortened V by 3 bases and J by 6 bases, and 15 bases separated the two germline ends. The germline V gene encodes CDR1 SGDLS and CDR2 YYNGEE. This CDR3 region has 15 residues. In nucleotides, the CDR3 is TGTGCCAGCAGCGAGAGGGGAGTTGTCGCCGGGGAGCTGTTTTTT. This codes for CASSERGVVAGELFF. Filled out from reference TRBV9 and TRBJ2-2, the complete variable domain reads DSGVTQTPKHLITATGQRVTLRCSPRSGDLSVYWYQQSLDQGLQFLIQYYNGEERAKGNILERFSAQQFPDLHSELNLSSLELGDSALYFCASSERGVVAGELFFGEGSRLTVL.

This clone was seen a few times. This sequence joins TRBV4-3 and TRBJ1-6; D call uncertain. The V end was cut by 0 bases, the J end by 9 bases, with 12 bases between. The CDR3 has 15 residues. Germline V gene sequence: CDR1 LGHNA, CDR2 YSLEER. The CDR3 loop is CASSQEWAPSSPLHF. Here the CDR3 DNA reads TGCGCCAGCAGCCAAGAGTGGGCCCCGAGTTCACCCCTCCACTTT.

J is TRBJ1-1 and V is TRBV19; 7 bases agree with TRBD1. The V gene end was trimmed by 6 bases and the J gene end by 1 base; junction bases not matched to a gene: 2. CDR3 length equals 13 residues. Germline V gene data show CDR1 as LNHDA and CDR2 as SQIVND (reference sequence). The CDR3 bases are TGTGCCAGTAGCCAGGGGGGGAACACTGAAGCTTTCTTT. This sequence encodes CASSQGGNTEAFF.

CDR3 sequence: CASSLLAGVYNEQFF. In nucleotides, the CDR3 is TGTGCCAGCAGCTTACTAGCGGGGGTCTACAATGAGCAGTTCTTC. The rearrangement links TRBV7-2 to TRBJ2-1; 10 nucleotides agree with TRBD2. The J segment lost 3 bases and the V segment lost 2 bases, leaving 1 base of the junction unmatched. This CDR3 spans 15 amino acids. Germline CDR1 and CDR2: SGHTA and FQGNSA.

The genes are TRBV29-1 and TRBJ1-4, with D hard to call. The CDR3 contains 13 residues. The V end was cut by 4 bases, the J end by 0 bases, with 6 bases between. Germline V gene sequence: CDR1 SQVTM, CDR2 ANQGSEA. The CDR3 is CSVVWATNEKLFF. The CDR3 coding sequence is TGCAGCGTTGTGTGGGCAACTAATGAAAAACTGTTTTTT. The whole variable domain, filled in from reference TRBV29-1 and TRBJ1-4, reads SAVISQKPSRDICQRGTSLTIQCQVDSQVTMMFWYRQQPGQSLTLIATANQGSEATYESGFVIDKFPISRPNLTFSTLTVSNMSPEDSSIYLCSVVWATNEKLFFGSGTQLSVL.

This clone occurred a few times. This sequence joins TRBV28 and TRBJ2-7, with D perhaps matching TRBD2 (6 bases). Germline V gene lookup returns CDR1 MDHEN and CDR2 SYDVKM. V shed 10 bases and J shed 0 bases, with 13 bases lying between them. The CDR3 loop spans 13 amino acids. CDR3 nucleotides: TGTGCCACGGAAGGAGGGAGCTCCTACGAGCAGTACTTC. Amino acid sequence: CATEGGSSYEQYF. The variable domain in full, with the rest retrieved from reference TRBV28 and TRBJ2-7, is DVKVTQSSRYLVKRTGEKVFLECVQDMDHENMFWYRQDPGLGLRLIYFSYDVKMKEKGDIPEGYSVSREKKERFSLILESASTNQTSMYLCATEGGSSYEQYFGPGTRLTVT.

The chain uses TRBV7-2 and TRBJ1-1; D is ambiguous. CDR1 is SGHTA, CDR2 FQGNSA, per germline. V gave up 0 bases and J gave up 7 bases, with 9 bases separating them. This CDR3 spans 13 amino acids. The CDR3 is CASSLAPLIEAFF. DNA of the CDR3: TGTGCCAGCAGCTTAGCGCCCCTCATTGAAGCTTTCTTT.

The chain couples TRBV9 to TRBJ2-2; no clear D. This CDR3 region has 15 residues. The germline V gene has CDR1 SGDLS and CDR2 YYNGEE. With 1 base removed from V and 1 base from J, the gap between germline ends came to 8 bases. The chain's CDR3 is CASSVNLGNTGELFF. The CDR3 DNA is TGTGCCAGCAGCGTAAATCTGGGGAACACCGGGGAGCTGTTTTTT. Together with reference TRBV9 and TRBJ2-2, the CDR3 gives the full variable domain: DSGVTQTPKHLITATGQRVTLRCSPRSGDLSVYWYQQSLDQGLQFLIQYYNGEERAKGNILERFSAQQFPDLHSELNLSSLELGDSALYFCASSVNLGNTGELFFGEGSRLTVL.

CDR3 sequence: CASSSRQGGTIYF. Written as DNA, the CDR3 is TGTGCCAGCAGTTCTAGACAGGGGGGCACCATATATTTT. This chain connects TRBV11-2 to TRBJ1-3; 9 bases map to TRBD1. From germline, CDR1 is SGHAT and CDR2 FQNNGV. The V and J ends lost 6 bases and 9 bases, in that order; junction bases with no gene match: 6. The CDR3 extends over 13 amino acids.

The chain combines TRBV28 with TRBJ1-5; 7 positions agree with TRBD1. The trim removed 8 bases at V and 3 bases at J, leaving 7 bases unmatched. Looked up from germline, CDR1 is MDHEN and CDR2 is SYDVKM. The CDR3 loop spans 14 amino acids. The CDR3 DNA reads TGTGCCAGCCGGAAAGGGACAGTCAATCAGCCCCAGCATTTT. This codes for CASRKGTVNQPQHF.